A selection of T cell receptor beta chains follows, all from one sample in a study of T cell responses to AZD1222 COVID-19 vaccine. The assay was immunoSEQ multiplex PCR, and TCRdb's table has in-frame clones only and misses some. This table holds 150,000 to 200,000 clones, 94% found once. Sequencing used peripheral blood, obtained on day 0 of AZD1222 vaccination. The receptors here all came from an adult in good health. The CDR3 runs from the conserved cysteine through the conserved F or W. A D gene is named only where the DNA matches it firmly. Expanded clones get a size class; other rows say once, few or many, or leave the size out.

j_call clone_size v_call d_call cdr3_aa cdr3_nt
TRBJ2-7 few TRBV5-1 NA CASSGGLRSYEQYF TGCGCCAGCAGCGGGGGACTTCGCTCCTACGAGCAGTACTTC
TRBJ2-2 NA TRBV5-4 NA CASSLPQATGELFF TGTGCCAGCAGCTTGCCTCAGGCCACCGGGGAGCTGTTTTTT
TRBJ1-4 once TRBV11-2 TRBD1 CASSSRQGAREKLFF TGTGCCAGCAGCTCCCGACAGGGGGCGCGAGAAAAACTGTTTTTT
TRBJ1-3 NA TRBV5-4 NA CASSLASGGGNTIYF TGTGCCAGCAGCTTGGCCTCCGGTGGGGGAAACACCATATATTTT
TRBJ2-3 NA TRBV30 NA CAWSETGPDTQYF TGTGCCTGGAGTGAAACAGGGCCAGATACGCAGTATTTT
TRBJ1-2 NA TRBV15 TRBD1 CATSRAHDRGPGGYGYTF TGTGCCACCAGCAGAGCTCACGATAGGGGGCCGGGAGGGTATGGCTACACCTTC
TRBJ2-1 NA TRBV24-1 NA CATSGLREQFF TGTGCCACCAGCGGACTTCGTGAGCAGTTCTTC
TRBJ2-1 NA TRBV28 TRBD1 CASRTTGPSYNEQFF TGTGCCAGCAGGACGACAGGGCCCTCCTACAATGAGCAGTTCTTC
TRBJ1-6 NA TRBV5-1 NA CASRASQLPGSPLHF TGCGCCAGCAGAGCCAGTCAGTTGCCCGGATCACCCCTCCACTTT
TRBJ1-2 NA TRBV6-2/TRBV6-3 NA CASSDSGGPYGYTF TGTGCCAGCAGCGACAGTGGAGGGCCCTATGGCTACACCTTC
TRBJ2-2 NA TRBV5-1 NA CASSLETGVIGGTGELFF TGCGCCAGCAGCTTGGAGACAGGAGTTATAGGGGGCACCGGGGAGCTGTTTTTT
TRBJ1-5 few TRBV2 NA CASRIDQPQHF TGTGCCAGCAGAATAGATCAGCCCCAGCATTTT
TRBJ2-1 NA TRBV20-1 NA CSASGALRGNNEQFF TGCAGTGCTAGTGGAGCCCTACGAGGGAACAATGAGCAGTTCTTC
TRBJ2-5 NA TRBV7-9 NA CASSRGEQETQYF TGTGCCAGCAGCCGAGGGGAACAAGAGACCCAGTACTTC
TRBJ1-6 NA TRBV5-1 NA CASSLAGEGSPLHF TGCGCCAGCAGCTTGGCAGGGGAGGGGTCACCCCTCCACTTT
TRBJ2-2 NA TRBV19 NA CASSVGLNTGELFF TGTGCCAGTAGTGTAGGGCTTAACACCGGGGAGCTGTTTTTT
TRBJ1-4 NA TRBV5-1 NA CASSLARGNEKLFF TGCGCCAGCAGCTTGGCCCGTGGGAATGAAAAACTGTTTTTT
TRBJ1-2 few TRBV30 NA CAWSRGEGLYGYTF TGTGCCTGGAGTCGGGGAGAGGGGCTTTATGGCTACACCTTC
TRBJ2-1 NA TRBV9 TRBD2 CASSVGLAGLYEQFF TGTGCCAGCAGCGTAGGCCTAGCGGGATTGTATGAGCAGTTCTTC
TRBJ1-1 NA TRBV6-5 NA CASSFTGPGNTEAFF TGTGCCAGCAGTTTCACAGGTCCTGGGAACACTGAAGCTTTCTTT
TRBJ2-4 NA TRBV12-3/TRBV12-4 TRBD1 CASSEGTGIKYF TGTGCCAGCAGCGAAGGGACAGGGATAAAGTACTTC
TRBJ1-1 few TRBV6-5 NA CASSAKGNTEAFF TGTGCCAGCAGCGCCAAGGGGAACACTGAAGCTTTCTTT
TRBJ2-7 NA TRBV5-1 TRBD2 CASRGGGEIPSYEQYF TGCGCCAGCAGAGGTGGGGGGGAAATTCCCTCCTACGAGCAGTACTTC
TRBJ1-2 NA TRBV12-3/TRBV12-4 NA CASSLRRYGYTF TGTGCCAGCAGTTTAAGGCGTTATGGCTACACCTTC
TRBJ2-7 NA TRBV27 TRBD1 CASSLRGQGWEQYF TGTGCCAGCAGTTTACGGGGACAGGGATGGGAGCAGTACTTC
TRBJ2-3 NA TRBV6-6 TRBD1 CASSHSQGALGTDTQYF TGTGCCAGCAGTCATAGCCAGGGGGCCCTCGGGACAGATACGCAGTATTTT
TRBJ2-3 NA TRBV2 TRBD2 CASSTGTSGITDTQYF TGTGCCAGCAGTACCGGGACTAGCGGGATCACAGATACGCAGTATTTT
TRBJ2-7 NA TRBV5-1 NA CASSLGQGPYEQYF TGCGCCAGCAGCTTGGGGCAGGGCCCCTACGAGCAGTACTTC
TRBJ2-1 NA TRBV9 NA CASSPRGSGLSSYNEQFF TGTGCCAGCAGCCCCCGGGGCAGCGGGCTCTCCTCCTACAATGAGCAGTTCTTC
TRBJ2-1 NA TRBV7-3 NA CASSHGRGTYNEQFF TGTGCCAGCAGCCACGGGAGAGGAACCTACAATGAGCAGTTCTTC
TRBJ1-6 NA TRBV27 TRBD1 CASTGQYNSPLHF TGTGCCAGCACGGGACAGTATAATTCACCCCTCCACTTT
TRBJ2-2 NA TRBV5-6 TRBD1 CASSLNRGWSGELFF TGTGCCAGCAGCTTGAACAGGGGGTGGTCCGGGGAGCTGTTTTTT
TRBJ1-6 NA TRBV6-5 NA CASSYGALGNSPLHF TGTGCCAGCAGTTACGGGGCGCTGGGGAATTCACCCCTCCACTTT
TRBJ2-1 NA TRBV5-8 NA CASSLRAVQQFF TGTGCCAGCAGCTTGAGGGCCGTCCAGCAGTTCTTC
TRBJ1-3 NA TRBV9 NA CASSVEEHSGNTIYF TGTGCCAGCAGCGTAGAGGAACACTCTGGAAACACCATATATTTT
TRBJ2-1 NA TRBV19 TRBD2 CASKPAGDTITGNEQFF TGTGCCAGTAAGCCAGCGGGAGACACTATTACAGGCAATGAGCAGTTCTTC
TRBJ2-7 once TRBV6-4 TRBD1 CASSVDRGREQYF TGTGCCAGCAGTGTGGACAGGGGGAGAGAGCAGTACTTC
TRBJ1-6 NA TRBV30 NA CAWSIYRSYNSPLHF TGTGCCTGGAGCATATACAGGTCCTATAATTCACCCCTCCACTTT
TRBJ1-1 NA TRBV6-5 NA CASSYSGENTEAFF TGTGCCAGCAGTTACTCAGGGGAGAACACTGAAGCTTTCTTT
TRBJ1-6 NA TRBV28 NA CATVGPLGGWDSPLHF TGTGCCACTGTGGGCCCGTTAGGCGGGTGGGATTCACCCCTCCACTTT